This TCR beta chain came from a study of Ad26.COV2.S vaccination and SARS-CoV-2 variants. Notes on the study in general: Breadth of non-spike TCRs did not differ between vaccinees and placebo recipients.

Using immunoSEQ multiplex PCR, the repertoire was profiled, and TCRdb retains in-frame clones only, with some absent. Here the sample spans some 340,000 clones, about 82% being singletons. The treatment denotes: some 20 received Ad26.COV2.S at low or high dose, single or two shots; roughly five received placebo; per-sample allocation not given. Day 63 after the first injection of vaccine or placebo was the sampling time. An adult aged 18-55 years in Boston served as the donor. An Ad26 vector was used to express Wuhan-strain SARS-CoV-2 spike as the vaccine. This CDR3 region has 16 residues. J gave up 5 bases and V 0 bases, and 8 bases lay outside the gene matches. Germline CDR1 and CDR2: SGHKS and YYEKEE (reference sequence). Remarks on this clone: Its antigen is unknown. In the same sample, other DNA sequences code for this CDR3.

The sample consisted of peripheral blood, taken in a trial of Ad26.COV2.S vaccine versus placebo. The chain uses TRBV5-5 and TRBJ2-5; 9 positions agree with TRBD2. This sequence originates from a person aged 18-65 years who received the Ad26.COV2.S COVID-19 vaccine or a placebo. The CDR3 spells CASSLELAGGRETQYF. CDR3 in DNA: TGTGCCAGCAGCTTGGAACTCGCGGGGGGGCGGGAGACCCAGTACTTC.